This T cell receptor (beta chain) appears in the sequencing data of a study of beta chain features in type 1 diabetes. Study background: Regarding age, gender and cell yields, patients proved similar to healthy donors.

A remark on this clone: Its antigen is as yet unknown.

The CDR3 consists of 12 residues. Deletions cut 4 bases from V and 9 bases from J, with 11 bases between. Germline V gene data show CDR1 as SGHRS and CDR2 as YFSETQ. Study-wide findings and caveats: In these data, an HLA type influence on TCRB rearrangement remained unresolved. Across all four CD4+ subsets, people with type 1 diabetes showed modestly shorter TCRB CDR3s. VDJ junctions in type 1 diabetes patients carried more deletions and fewer insertions.

The sequenced template was cDNA made from the entire isolated RNA. Profiled with immunoSEQ multiplex PCR; TCRdb holds only in-frame clones, not every one. Altogether about 52,000 clones are present, 42% being singletons, with the ten largest covering roughly 1.5%. The chain employs TRBV5-1 and TRBJ1-5; TRBD1 is a possible D gene (5 bases). The specimen sequenced was Tregs from blood. This clonotype was obtained from a man in his thirties or forties with type 1 diabetes. DNA of the CDR3: TGCGCCAGCAGCGAGAATCAGGGGCCCCAGCATTTT. Translating it yields CASSENQGPQHF.